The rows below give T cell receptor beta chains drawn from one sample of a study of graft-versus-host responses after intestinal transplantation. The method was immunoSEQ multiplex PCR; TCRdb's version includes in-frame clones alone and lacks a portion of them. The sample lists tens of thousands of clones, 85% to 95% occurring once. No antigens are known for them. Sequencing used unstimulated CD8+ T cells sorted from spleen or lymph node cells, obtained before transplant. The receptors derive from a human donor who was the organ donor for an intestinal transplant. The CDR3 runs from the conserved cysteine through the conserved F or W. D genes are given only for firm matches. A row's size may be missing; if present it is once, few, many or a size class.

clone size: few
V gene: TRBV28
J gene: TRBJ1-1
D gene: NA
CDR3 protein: CASSWGGRTEAFF
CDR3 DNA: TGTGCCAGCAGTTGGGGGGGGAGGACTGAAGCTTTCTTT

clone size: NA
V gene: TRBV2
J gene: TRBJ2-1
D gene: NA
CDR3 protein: CASSNRARDFSYNEQFF
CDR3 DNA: TGTGCCAGCAGTAATCGGGCCCGGGACTTTTCCTACAATGAGCAGTTCTTC

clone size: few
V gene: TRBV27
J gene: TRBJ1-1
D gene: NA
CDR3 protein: CASSLAGVSTEAFF
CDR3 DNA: TGTGCCAGCAGTTTGGCCGGGGTTTCAACCGAAGCTTTCTTT

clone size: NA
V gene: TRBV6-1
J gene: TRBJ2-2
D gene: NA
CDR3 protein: CASIKGDTGELFF
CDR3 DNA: TGTGCCAGCATCAAGGGTGACACCGGGGAGCTGTTTTTT

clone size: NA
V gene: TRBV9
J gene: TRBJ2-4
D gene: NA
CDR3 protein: CASSVAGALGNIQYF
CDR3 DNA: TGTGCCAGCAGCGTAGCGGGGGCCCTCGGGAACATTCAGTACTTC

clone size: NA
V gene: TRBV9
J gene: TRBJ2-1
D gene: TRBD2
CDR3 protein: CASSVGGTSGDYNEQFF
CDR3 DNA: TGTGCCAGCAGCGTAGGGGGGACTAGCGGGGACTACAATGAGCAGTTCTTC

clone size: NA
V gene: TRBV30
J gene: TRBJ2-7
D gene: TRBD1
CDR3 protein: CAWSGTGSYEQYF
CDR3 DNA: TGTGCCTGGAGTGGGACAGGCTCCTACGAGCAGTACTTC

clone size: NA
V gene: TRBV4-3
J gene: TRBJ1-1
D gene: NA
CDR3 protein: CASSQGSGQNTEAFF
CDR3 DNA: TGCGCCAGCAGCCAAGGATCCGGACAGAACACTGAAGCTTTCTTT

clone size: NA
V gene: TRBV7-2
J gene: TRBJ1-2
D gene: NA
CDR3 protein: CASSLRGTWRAGGYTF
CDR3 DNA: TGTGCCAGCAGCTTGAGAGGGACCTGGAGGGCAGGCGGCTACACCTTC

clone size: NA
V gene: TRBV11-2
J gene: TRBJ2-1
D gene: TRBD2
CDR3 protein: CASSLAGTRLNEQFF
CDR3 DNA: TGTGCCAGCAGCTTAGCGGGGACTAGGCTCAATGAGCAGTTCTTC

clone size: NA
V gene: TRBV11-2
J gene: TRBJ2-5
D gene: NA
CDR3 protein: CASSLRGQTQETQYF
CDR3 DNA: TGTGCCAGCAGCTTACGCGGACAGACTCAAGAGACCCAGTACTTC

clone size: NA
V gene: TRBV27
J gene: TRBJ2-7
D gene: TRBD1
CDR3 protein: CASGSTGGSYEQYF
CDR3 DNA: TGTGCCAGCGGTTCCACAGGGGGATCCTACGAGCAGTACTTC

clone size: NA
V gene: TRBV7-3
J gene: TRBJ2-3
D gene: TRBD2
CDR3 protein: CASSLVGGSTDTQYF
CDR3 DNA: TGTGCCAGCAGCTTAGTCGGGGGGAGCACAGATACGCAGTATTTT

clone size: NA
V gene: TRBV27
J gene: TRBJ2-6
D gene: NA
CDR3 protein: CASSSGVSGANVLTF
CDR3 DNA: TGTGCCAGCAGTTCAGGGGTGTCTGGGGCCAACGTCCTGACTTTC

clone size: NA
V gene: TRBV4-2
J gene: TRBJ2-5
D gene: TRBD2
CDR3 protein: CASSQDPSGQETQYF
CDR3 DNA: TGTGCCAGCAGCCAAGACCCTAGCGGCCAAGAGACCCAGTACTTC

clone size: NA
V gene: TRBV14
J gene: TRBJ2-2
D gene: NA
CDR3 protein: CASSYPGRAGTGELFF
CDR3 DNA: TGTGCCAGCAGCTATCCGGGACGGGCGGGCACCGGGGAGCTGTTTTTT

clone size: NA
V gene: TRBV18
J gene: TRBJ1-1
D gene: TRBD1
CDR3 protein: CASSNRGQGNTEAFF
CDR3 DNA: TGTGCCAGCTCAAATCGGGGACAGGGGAACACTGAAGCTTTCTTT

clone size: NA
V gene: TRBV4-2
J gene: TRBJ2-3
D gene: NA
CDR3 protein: CASSQGSGTGLVDTQYF
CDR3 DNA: TGTGCCAGCAGCCAAGGATCAGGGACCGGGTTGGTAGATACGCAGTATTTT

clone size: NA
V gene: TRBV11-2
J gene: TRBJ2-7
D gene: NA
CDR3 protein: CASSSHSGQQYF
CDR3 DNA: TGTGCCAGCAGCTCCCACTCGGGACAGCAGTACTTC

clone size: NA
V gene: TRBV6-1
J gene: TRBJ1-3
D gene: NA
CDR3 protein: CASSDYTDSGNTIYF
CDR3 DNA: TGTGCCAGCAGTGATTACACCGACTCTGGAAACACCATATATTTT

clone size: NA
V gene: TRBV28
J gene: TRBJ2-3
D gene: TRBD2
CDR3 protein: CASSTLAGSTDTQYF
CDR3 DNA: TGTGCCAGCAGCACTTTAGCGGGAAGCACAGATACGCAGTATTTT